This TCR beta chain was observed in a study of T cells after yellow fever vaccination. TCR cDNA was made by 5'RACE template switching, adding a universal primer site and UMIs. TCRdb re-derived calls from the 5' RACE reads in MiXCR, one entry per CDR3 protein. The table records 300,000 to 450,000 distinct CDR3 sequences, roughly 6.2% of them present only once. At least ten counts were recorded for this clonotype. Its antigen is undetermined. The germline V gene encodes CDR1 SGHDT and CDR2 YYEEEE. Trimming took off 2 bases at V and 9 bases at J, with 18 bases between the two ends. The CDR3 loop spans 15 amino acids. Notes on the study in general: Repertoires sorted by FACS could include abundant clonotypes that are contaminants from the bulk population. After the booster, around 95% of CD4 and 75% to 90% of CD8 primary-response clones were re-detected.

Here the sequenced sample was PBMCs, taken 5 days after the yellow fever booster vaccination. The clonotype was recovered from a man aged 25-45 years who received the YFV17D yellow fever vaccine. The rearrangement links TRBV5-6 to TRBJ2-1, with D maybe TRBD2 (6 bases). CDR3 nucleotide sequence: TGTGCCAGCAGCTTACCGGGACTCTCGGGGTCTGAGCAGTTCTTC. Translating gives CASSLPGLSGSEQFF.